The TCR beta chain described here comes from a study of T-cell reconstitution after alpha-beta-depleted transplantation in children. The CDR3 covers 15 residues. With 0 bases clipped from V and 4 bases from J, the junction kept 2 bases outside the gene matches. Germline CDR1 and CDR2: SGDLS and YYNGEE. As it was prepared, the TCRbeta library received unique molecular identifiers. Using its own MiXCR run on the PCR reads, TCRdb lists one record per CDR3 protein. The repertoire holds about 400,000 distinct CDR3 sequences, 20% seen once, with 3.5% to 4% in the top ten. This chain uses TRBV9 with TRBJ2-1, with TRBD2 identical over 9 bases. This TCR was sampled from a human donor who donated a stem cell graft to a child with acute myeloid leukemia. Here the sequenced sample was PBMCs from the stem cell graft donor, taken from the stem cell graft. The CDR3 here is CASSVGTSAYNEQFF. In DNA, the CDR3 is TGTGCCAGCAGCGTAGGGACTAGCGCGTACAATGAGCAGTTCTTC.